These T cell receptor beta chains were read from a single sample in a study of cytomegalovirus exposure and HLA in healthy donors. TCRdb keeps only in-frame clones here, not all; method: immunoSEQ multiplex PCR. The table has over 120,000 clones, around 90% seen once. Sequencing was done on a sample of PBMCs. These receptors originate from a woman aged 25 to 39 in good health and CMV-seropositive. Each CDR3 is given with its conserved first and last residue. The D gene is left open where the match is weak. Size values are once, few and many counts, or a class for expanded clones, and some rows have none.

J,V,size,D,DNA,CDR3
TRBJ2-1,TRBV19,NA,TRBD1,TGTGCCAGTAGGGCAGGGGGCGGGGACAATGAGCAGTTCTTC,CASRAGGGDNEQFF
TRBJ2-7,TRBV11-1,NA,TRBD1,TGTGCCAGCAGCCGAGACAGGGAACGGGAGCAGTACTTC,CASSRDREREQYF
TRBJ2-1,TRBV5-4,NA,NA,TGTGCCAGCAGCTTGGTCGCACTTAGGGGGAATGAGCAGTTCTTC,CASSLVALRGNEQFF
TRBJ1-3,TRBV7-9,few,TRBD1,TGTGCCAGCAGCTTATTTAGCGCGAGACAGGGGCAAGGAAACACCATATATTTT,CASSLFSARQGQGNTIYF
TRBJ2-7,TRBV13,NA,TRBD2,TGTGCCAGCAGCCGCACCCCATCTAGCGGGGCAGACGAGCAGTACTTC,CASSRTPSSGADEQYF
TRBJ2-3,TRBV28,NA,NA,TGTGCCAGCACCGAGGGCCCCTTGGCAGATACGCAGTATTTT,CASTEGPLADTQYF
TRBJ2-7,TRBV11-2,NA,TRBD1,TGTGCCAGCAGACGCGGGACAGGGGGCTCCTACGAGCAGTACTTC,CASRRGTGGSYEQYF
TRBJ1-1,TRBV6-5,NA,NA,TGTGCCAGCAGTTTACAGGGGAACACTGAAGCTTTCTTT,CASSLQGNTEAFF
TRBJ2-1,TRBV11-2,once,TRBD1,TGTGCCAGCAGCTTGGACAGGGTACATGAGCAGTTCTTC,CASSLDRVHEQFF
TRBJ1-4,TRBV9,NA,TRBD1,TGTGCCAGCAGCGCGGACAGGGTCCCCGCAACTAATGAAAAACTGTTTTTT,CASSADRVPATNEKLFF
TRBJ1-6,TRBV2,few,TRBD1,TGTGCCAGCAGTCTGGGACAGAATAATTCACCCCTCCACTTT,CASSLGQNNSPLHF
TRBJ2-1,TRBV6-1,NA,NA,TGTGCCAGCAGTGAAACTCTACTAGCTTCCTACAATGAGCAGTTCTTC,CASSETLLASYNEQFF
TRBJ1-3,TRBV7-8,NA,NA,TGTGCCAGCAGCCCCGACGGAGGCTCTGGAAACACCATATATTTT,CASSPDGGSGNTIYF
TRBJ2-7,TRBV28,NA,TRBD2,TGTGCCAGCAGTTCGCTAGCGGGAGGGCGGGAGCAGTACTTC,CASSSLAGGREQYF
TRBJ2-7,TRBV28,NA,TRBD2,TGTGCCAGCAGTTTGTACCGGGACGGGGGGTTAGGGTACGAGCAGTACTTC,CASSLYRDGGLGYEQYF
TRBJ1-2,TRBV6-4,NA,NA,TGTGCCAGCAGAGGCACAGATGGCTATGGCTACACCTTC,CASRGTDGYGYTF
TRBJ2-7,TRBV2,NA,TRBD1,TGTGCCAGCAGTTCTGACAGGGGTAAGCAGTACTTC,CASSSDRGKQYF
TRBJ2-5,TRBV19,NA,NA,TGTGCCAGTAGTATTGGTCTAGAGATGGGGACCCAGTACTTC,CASSIGLEMGTQYF
TRBJ1-3,TRBV6-1,NA,TRBD1,TGTGCCAGCAGGTGGGGACAGGGGGCCGGAAACACCATATATTTT,CASRWGQGAGNTIYF
TRBJ1-2,TRBV7-8,few,NA,TGTGCCAGCAGCTTAGTCAGGGGCTGGGGCTACACCTTC,CASSLVRGWGYTF
TRBJ1-1,TRBV18,NA,TRBD1,TGTGCCAGCTCGCAACTCGGACAGGGAAGGGCGTGGAACACTGAAGCTTTCTTT,CASSQLGQGRAWNTEAFF